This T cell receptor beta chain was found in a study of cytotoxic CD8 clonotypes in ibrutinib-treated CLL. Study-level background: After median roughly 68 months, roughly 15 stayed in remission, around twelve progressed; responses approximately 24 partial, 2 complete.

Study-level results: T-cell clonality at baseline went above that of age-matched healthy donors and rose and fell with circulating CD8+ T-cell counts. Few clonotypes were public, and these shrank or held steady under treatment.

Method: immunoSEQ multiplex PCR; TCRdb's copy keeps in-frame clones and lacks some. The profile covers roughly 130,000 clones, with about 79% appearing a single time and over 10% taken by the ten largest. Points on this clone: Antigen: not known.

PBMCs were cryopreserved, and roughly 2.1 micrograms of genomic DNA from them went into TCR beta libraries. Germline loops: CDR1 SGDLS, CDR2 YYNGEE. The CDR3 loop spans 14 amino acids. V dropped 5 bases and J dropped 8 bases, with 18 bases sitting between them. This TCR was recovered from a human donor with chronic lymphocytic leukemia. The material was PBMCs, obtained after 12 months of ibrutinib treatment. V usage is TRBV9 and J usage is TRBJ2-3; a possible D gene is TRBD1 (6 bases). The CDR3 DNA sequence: TGTGCCAGCAGAGGACATGACAGGTTCGGTACGCAGTATTTT. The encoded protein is CASRGHDRFGTQYF.